These T cell receptor beta chains were read from a single sample in a study of blood T cell repertoires in COVID-19. Method: immunoSEQ multiplex PCR; TCRdb's copy keeps in-frame clones and lacks some. Seen here are some 97,000 clones, just under 80% observed once, and the top ten hold around 10%. Input material: peripheral blood. These receptors were obtained from a woman in her 70s with acute or convalescent COVID-19. The CDR3 runs from the conserved cysteine through the conserved F or W. D genes are given only for firm matches. Expanded clones get a size class; other rows say once, few or many, or leave the size out.

D gene | J gene | V gene | clone size | CDR3 protein | CDR3 DNA
TRBD2 | TRBJ2-5 | TRBV7-3 | . | CASSLMPRLAGGPSGETQYF | TGTGCCAGCAGCTTAATGCCCCGACTAGCGGGGGGGCCGAGTGGAGAGACCCAGTACTTC
TRBD1 | TRBJ1-1 | TRBV18 | . | CASSPSEPGQGTEAFF | TGTGCCAGCTCACCGAGCGAACCGGGACAGGGCACTGAAGCTTTCTTT
. | TRBJ2-7 | TRBV21-1 | . | CASSGRTGRYEQYF | TGTGCCAGCAGCGGGCGGACAGGGAGATACGAGCAGTACTTC
TRBD2 | TRBJ2-2 | TRBV24-1 | . | CATRGLAGVATGELFF | TGTGCCACTAGAGGACTAGCCGGGGTGGCTACCGGGGAGCTGTTTTTT
. | TRBJ2-7 | TRBV5-1 | once | CASSLPGASYEQYF | TGCGCCAGCAGCTTGCCAGGGGCCTCCTACGAGCAGTACTTC
TRBD1 | TRBJ1-2 | TRBV5-1 | . | CASSLDATGKSGGYTF | TGCGCCAGCAGCTTGGATGCGACAGGGAAGTCCGGTGGCTACACCTTC
. | TRBJ2-3 | TRBV10-3 | . | CATKEEGPLAQYF | TGTGCCACCAAGGAGGAGGGACCTTTAGCGCAGTATTTT
. | TRBJ1-1 | TRBV2 | many | CASSEGGGWGRSTEAFF | TGTGCCAGCAGTGAAGGCGGGGGTTGGGGAAGGTCGACTGAAGCTTTCTTT
TRBD1 | TRBJ2-1 | TRBV9 | . | CASSGDRGYNEQFF | TGTGCCAGCAGCGGGGACAGGGGGTACAATGAGCAGTTCTTC
TRBD2 | TRBJ2-3 | TRBV18 | . | CASSLPGGRTDTQYF | TGTGCCAGCTCACTCCCGGGGGGGCGCACAGATACGCAGTATTTT
TRBD1 | TRBJ1-1 | TRBV7-3 | . | CASSLSQGQQNKAFF | TGTGCCAGCAGCTTATCCCAGGGACAGCAAAATAAAGCTTTCTTT
TRBD1 | TRBJ2-7 | TRBV6-5 | few | CASSSGTGVEEQYF | TGTGCCAGCAGTTCCGGGACAGGGGTGGAAGAGCAGTACTTC
. | TRBJ2-5 | TRBV7-2 | . | CASSGQSMETQYF | TGTGCCAGCAGCGGCCAGTCGATGGAGACCCAGTACTTC
. | TRBJ2-1 | TRBV5-1 | . | CASSFGPRGAPYNEQFF | TGCGCCAGCAGCTTTGGTCCGCGGGGAGCCCCCTACAATGAGCAGTTCTTC
. | TRBJ1-5 | TRBV5-6 | . | CASSLTSGGQPQHF | TGTGCCAGCAGCCTCACGAGCGGGGGTCAGCCCCAGCATTTT
. | TRBJ1-1 | TRBV7-3 | . | CASSLFIRTENTEAFF | TGTGCCAGCAGCTTATTTATCCGGACAGAGAACACTGAAGCTTTCTTT
TRBD1 | TRBJ2-2 | TRBV29-1 | . | CSVEKPQGAATGELFF | TGCAGCGTTGAAAAGCCGCAGGGGGCAGCGACCGGGGAGCTGTTTTTT